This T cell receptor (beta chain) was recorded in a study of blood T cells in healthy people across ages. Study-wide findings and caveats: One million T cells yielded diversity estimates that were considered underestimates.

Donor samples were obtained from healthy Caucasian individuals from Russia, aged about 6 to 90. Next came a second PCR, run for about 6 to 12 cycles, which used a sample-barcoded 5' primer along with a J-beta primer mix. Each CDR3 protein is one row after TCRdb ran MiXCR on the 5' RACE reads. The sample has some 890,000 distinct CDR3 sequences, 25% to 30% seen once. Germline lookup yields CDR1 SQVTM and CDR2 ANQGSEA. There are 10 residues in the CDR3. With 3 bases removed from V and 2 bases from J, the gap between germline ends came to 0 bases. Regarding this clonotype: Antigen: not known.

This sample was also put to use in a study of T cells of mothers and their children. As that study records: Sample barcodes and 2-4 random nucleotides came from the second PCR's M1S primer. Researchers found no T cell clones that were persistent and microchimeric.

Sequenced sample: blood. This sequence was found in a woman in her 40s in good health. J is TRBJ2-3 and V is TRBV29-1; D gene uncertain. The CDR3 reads CSVDTDTQYF. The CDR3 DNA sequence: TGCAGCGTTGACACAGATACGCAGTATTTT.